This record covers a single T cell receptor (beta chain). The data derive from a study of blood T cell repertoires in COVID-19. About the study: T cells, B-cell-depleted T cells, or PBMCs provided the cDNA or gDNA that served as material.

V lost 2 bases to trimming and J lost 9 bases; unmatched junction nucleotides: 13. The CDR3 totals 16 residues. CDR1 and CDR2 (germline): MGHRA, YSYEKL. Data came from immunoSEQ multiplex PCR; TCRdb stores just in-frame clones and leaves some out. The profile shows about 35,000 clones, more than 70% of them singletons. The chain joins TRBV4-1 to TRBJ1-5; 7 bases line up with TRBD1. The sequenced material came from peripheral blood. The clonotype was recovered from a human donor in a cohort sampled during active COVID-19. CDR3 sequence (DNA): TGCGCCAGCAGCCAAAACGCCGGGACAGAAAGGCTGCCCCAGCATTTT. It yields the protein CASSQNAGTERLPQHF.